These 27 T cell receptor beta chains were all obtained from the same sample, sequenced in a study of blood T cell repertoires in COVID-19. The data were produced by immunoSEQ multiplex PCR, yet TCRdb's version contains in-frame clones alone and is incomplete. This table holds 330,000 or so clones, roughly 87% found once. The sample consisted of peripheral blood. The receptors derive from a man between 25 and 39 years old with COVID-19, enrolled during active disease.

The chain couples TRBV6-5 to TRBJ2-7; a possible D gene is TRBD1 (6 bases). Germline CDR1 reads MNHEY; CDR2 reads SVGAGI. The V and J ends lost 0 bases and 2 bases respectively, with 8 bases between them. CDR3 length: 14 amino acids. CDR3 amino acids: CASSYSPGAYEQYF. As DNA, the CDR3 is TGTGCCAGCAGTTACTCGCCAGGGGCCTACGAGCAGTACTTC.

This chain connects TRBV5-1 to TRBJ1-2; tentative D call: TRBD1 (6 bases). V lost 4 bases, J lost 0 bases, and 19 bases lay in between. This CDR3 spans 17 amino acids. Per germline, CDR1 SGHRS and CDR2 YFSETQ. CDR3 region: CASSREARGLANYGYTF. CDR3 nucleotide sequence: TGCGCCAGCAGCCGGGAGGCCAGGGGCTTAGCTAACTATGGCTACACCTTC.

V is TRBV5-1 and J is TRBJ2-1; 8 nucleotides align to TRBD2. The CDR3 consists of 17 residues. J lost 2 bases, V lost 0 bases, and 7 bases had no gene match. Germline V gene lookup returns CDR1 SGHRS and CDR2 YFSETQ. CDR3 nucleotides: TGCGCCAGCAGCTTGGAGTTTAGAGCGGGAGCCTACAATGAGCAGTTCTTC. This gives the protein CASSLEFRAGAYNEQFF.

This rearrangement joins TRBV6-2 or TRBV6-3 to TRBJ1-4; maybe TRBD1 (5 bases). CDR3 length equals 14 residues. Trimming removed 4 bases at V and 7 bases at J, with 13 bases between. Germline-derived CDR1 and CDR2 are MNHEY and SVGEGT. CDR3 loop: CASSFDQGSEKLFF. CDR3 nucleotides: TGTGCCAGCAGTTTTGATCAGGGTAGTGAAAAACTGTTTTTT.

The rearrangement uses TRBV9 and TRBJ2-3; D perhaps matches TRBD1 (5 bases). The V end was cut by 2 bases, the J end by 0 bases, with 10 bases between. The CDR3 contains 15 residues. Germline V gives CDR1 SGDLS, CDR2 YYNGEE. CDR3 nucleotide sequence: TGTGCCAGCAGCGTGCAGGGTTTTAGCACAGATACGCAGTATTTT. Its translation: CASSVQGFSTDTQYF.

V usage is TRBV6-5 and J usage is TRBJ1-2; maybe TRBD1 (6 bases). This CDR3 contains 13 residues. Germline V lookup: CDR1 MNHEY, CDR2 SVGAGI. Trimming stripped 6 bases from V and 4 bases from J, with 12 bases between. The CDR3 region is CASRKQGAYGYTF. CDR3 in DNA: TGTGCCAGCAGGAAACAGGGAGCCTATGGCTACACCTTC.

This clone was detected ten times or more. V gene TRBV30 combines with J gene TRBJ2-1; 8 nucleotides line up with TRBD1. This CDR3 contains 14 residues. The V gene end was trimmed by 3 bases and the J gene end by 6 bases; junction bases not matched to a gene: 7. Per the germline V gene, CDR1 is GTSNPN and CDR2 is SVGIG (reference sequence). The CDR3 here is CAWRATGGFNEQFF. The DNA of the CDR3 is TGTGCCTGGAGGGCCACAGGGGGATTCAATGAGCAGTTCTTC.

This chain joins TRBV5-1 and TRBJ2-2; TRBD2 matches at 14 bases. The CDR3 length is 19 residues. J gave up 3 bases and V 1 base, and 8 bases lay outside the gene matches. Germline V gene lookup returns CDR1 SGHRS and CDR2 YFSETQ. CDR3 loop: CASSLPGLAGGPYTGELFF. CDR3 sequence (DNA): TGCGCCAGCAGCTTGCCTGGACTAGCGGGAGGACCTTACACCGGGGAGCTGTTTTTT.

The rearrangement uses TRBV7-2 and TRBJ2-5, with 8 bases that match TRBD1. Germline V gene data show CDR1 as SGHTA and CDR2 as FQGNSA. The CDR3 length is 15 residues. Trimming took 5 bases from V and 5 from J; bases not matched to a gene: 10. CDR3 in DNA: TGTGCCAGCAGCCCTCAGGGGGCCGGATGGGAGACCCAGTACTTC. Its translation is CASSPQGAGWETQYF.

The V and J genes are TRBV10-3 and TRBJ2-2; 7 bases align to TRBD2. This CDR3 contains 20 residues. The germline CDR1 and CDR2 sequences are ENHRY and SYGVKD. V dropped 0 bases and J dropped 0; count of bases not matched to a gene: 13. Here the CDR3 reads CAISESMASGVIANTGELFF. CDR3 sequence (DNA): TGTGCCATCAGTGAGTCGATGGCTAGCGGAGTAATCGCGAACACCGGGGAGCTGTTTTTT.

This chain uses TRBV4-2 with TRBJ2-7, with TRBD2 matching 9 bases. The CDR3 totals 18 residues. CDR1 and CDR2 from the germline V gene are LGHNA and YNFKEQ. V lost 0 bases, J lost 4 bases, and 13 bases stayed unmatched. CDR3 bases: TGTGCCAGCAGCCAAGATCTTTTTTTGCGGGAGGGCCAGTACGAGCAGTACTTC. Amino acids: CASSQDLFLREGQYEQYF.

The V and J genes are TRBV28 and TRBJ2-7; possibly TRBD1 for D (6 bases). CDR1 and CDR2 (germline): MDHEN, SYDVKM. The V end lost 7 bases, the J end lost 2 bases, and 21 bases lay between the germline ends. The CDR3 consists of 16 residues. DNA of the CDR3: TGTGCCAGCACCCTCGGTCCCGGGACACGTACCTACGAGCAGTACTTC. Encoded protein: CASTLGPGTRTYEQYF.

The DNA of the CDR3 is TGTGCCAGCAGCCGCGACGGGTCCACTGAAGCTTTCTTT. Translating it yields CASSRDGSTEAFF. The V gene is TRBV5-8, the J gene TRBJ1-1; the D is unclear. V was pared by 4 bases and J by 4 bases, with 11 bases between. The CDR3 spans 13 residues. Germline CDR1 SGHTS, CDR2 YDEGEE.

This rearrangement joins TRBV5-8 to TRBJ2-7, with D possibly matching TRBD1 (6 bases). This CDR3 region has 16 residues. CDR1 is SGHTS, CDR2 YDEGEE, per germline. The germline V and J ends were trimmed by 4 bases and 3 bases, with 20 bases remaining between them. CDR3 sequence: CASSGGYWTASYEQYF. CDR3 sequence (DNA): TGTGCCAGCAGCGGAGGATATTGGACAGCGAGCTACGAGCAGTACTTC.

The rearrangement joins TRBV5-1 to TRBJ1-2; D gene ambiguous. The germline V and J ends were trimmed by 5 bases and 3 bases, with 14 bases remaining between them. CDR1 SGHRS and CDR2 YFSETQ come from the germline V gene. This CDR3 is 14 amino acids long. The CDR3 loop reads CASSATRVDYGYTF. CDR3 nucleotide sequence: TGCGCCAGCAGTGCTACGAGGGTCGACTATGGCTACACCTTC.

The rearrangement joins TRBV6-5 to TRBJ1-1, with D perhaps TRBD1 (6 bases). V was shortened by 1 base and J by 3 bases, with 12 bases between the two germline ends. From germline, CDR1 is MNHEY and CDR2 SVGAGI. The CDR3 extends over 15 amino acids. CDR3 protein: CASSYFLTGDTEAFF. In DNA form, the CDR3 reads TGTGCCAGCAGTTACTTTTTGACAGGAGACACTGAAGCTTTCTTT.

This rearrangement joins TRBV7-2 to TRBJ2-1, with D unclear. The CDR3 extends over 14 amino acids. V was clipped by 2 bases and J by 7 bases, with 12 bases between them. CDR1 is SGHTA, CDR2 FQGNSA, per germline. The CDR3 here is CASSLIVWRNEQFF. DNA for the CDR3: TGTGCCAGCAGCTTAATTGTATGGCGGAATGAGCAGTTCTTC.

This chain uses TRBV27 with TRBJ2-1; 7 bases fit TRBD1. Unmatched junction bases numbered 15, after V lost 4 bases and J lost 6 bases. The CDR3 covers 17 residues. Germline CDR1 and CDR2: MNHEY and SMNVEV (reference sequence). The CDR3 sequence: CASSWGVGDSFLNEQFF. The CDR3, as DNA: TGTGCCAGCAGTTGGGGCGTTGGGGACAGCTTTCTCAATGAGCAGTTCTTC.

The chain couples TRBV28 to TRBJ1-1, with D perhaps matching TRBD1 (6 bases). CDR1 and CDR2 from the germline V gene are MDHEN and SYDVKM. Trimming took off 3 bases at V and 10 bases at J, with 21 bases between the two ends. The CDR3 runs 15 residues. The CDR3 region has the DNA TGTGCCAGCAGTTTCACACACACAGGGAGTATAAGAGCTTTCTTT. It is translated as CASSFTHTGSIRAFF. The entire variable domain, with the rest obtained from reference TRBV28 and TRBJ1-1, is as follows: DVKVTQSSRYLVKRTGEKVFLECVQDMDHENMFWYRQDPGLGLRLIYFSYDVKMKEKGDIPEGYSVSREKKERFSLILESASTNQTSMYLCASSFTHTGSIRAFFGQGTRLTVV.

CDR3 protein: CASSSQGLGGDTQYF. The CDR3 nucleotides are TGTGCCAGCAGCTCACAGGGACTAGGGGGGGATACGCAGTATTTT. V usage is TRBV11-2 and J usage is TRBJ2-3; 8 bases fit TRBD2. J was trimmed by 6 bases and V by 4 bases; bases with no gene match: 9. The germline gives CDR1 SGHAT, CDR2 FQNNGV. The CDR3 covers 15 residues.

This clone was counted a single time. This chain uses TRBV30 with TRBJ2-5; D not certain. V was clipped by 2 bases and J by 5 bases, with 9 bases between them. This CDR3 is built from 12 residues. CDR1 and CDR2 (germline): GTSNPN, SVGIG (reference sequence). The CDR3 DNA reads TGTGCCTGGAGTCTAAATCTGGAGACCCAGTACTTC. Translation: CAWSLNLETQYF.

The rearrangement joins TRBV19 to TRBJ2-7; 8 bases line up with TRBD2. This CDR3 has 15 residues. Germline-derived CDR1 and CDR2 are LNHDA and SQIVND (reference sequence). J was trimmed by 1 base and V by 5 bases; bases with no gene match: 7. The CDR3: CASSAASGRSYEQYF. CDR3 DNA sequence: TGTGCCAGTAGTGCCGCCAGCGGGAGATCCTACGAGCAGTACTTC.

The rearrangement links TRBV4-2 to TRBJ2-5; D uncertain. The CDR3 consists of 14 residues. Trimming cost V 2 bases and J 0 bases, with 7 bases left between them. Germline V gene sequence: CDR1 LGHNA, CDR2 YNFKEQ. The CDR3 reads CASSQPQYQETQYF. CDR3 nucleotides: TGTGCCAGCAGCCAACCTCAGTACCAAGAGACCCAGTACTTC.

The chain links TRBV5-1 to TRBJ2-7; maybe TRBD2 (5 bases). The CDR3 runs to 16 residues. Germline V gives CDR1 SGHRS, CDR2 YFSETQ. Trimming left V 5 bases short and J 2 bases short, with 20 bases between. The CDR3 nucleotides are TGCGCCAGCAGAACCGTCACGGGGAACCCTCCCTACGAGCAGTACTTC. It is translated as CASRTVTGNPPYEQYF.

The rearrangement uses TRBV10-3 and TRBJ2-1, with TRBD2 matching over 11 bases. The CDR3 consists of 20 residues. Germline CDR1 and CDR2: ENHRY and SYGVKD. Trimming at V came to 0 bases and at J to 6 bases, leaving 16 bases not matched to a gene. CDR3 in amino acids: CAISESTGLAAAGGSNEQFF. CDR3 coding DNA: TGTGCCATCAGTGAGTCGACGGGACTAGCGGCTGCTGGAGGCTCCAATGAGCAGTTCTTC.

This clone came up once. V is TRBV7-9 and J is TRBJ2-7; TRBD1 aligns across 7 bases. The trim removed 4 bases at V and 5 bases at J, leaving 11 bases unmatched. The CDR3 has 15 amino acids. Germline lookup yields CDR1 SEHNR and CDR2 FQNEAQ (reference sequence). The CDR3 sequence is CASSSRLDRVHEQYF. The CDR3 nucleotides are TGTGCCAGCAGCTCCCGCCTTGACAGGGTACACGAGCAGTACTTC.

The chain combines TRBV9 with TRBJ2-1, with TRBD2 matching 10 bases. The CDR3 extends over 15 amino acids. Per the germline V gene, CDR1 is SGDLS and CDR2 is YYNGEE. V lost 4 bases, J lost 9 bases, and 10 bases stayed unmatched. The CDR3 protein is CASSIKSGGAPEQFF. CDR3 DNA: TGTGCCAGCAGCATAAAGAGCGGGGGGGCCCCTGAGCAGTTCTTC.